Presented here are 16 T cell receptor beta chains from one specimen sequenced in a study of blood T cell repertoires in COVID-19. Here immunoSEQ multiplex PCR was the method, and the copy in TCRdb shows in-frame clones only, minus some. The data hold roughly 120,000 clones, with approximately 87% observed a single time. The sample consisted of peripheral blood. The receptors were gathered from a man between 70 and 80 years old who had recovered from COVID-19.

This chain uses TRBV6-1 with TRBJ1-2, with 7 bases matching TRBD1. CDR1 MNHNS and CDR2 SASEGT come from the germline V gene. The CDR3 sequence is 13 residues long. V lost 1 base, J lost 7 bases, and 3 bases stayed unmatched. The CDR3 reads CASSEGRGFGYTF. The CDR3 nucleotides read TGTGCCAGCAGTGAAGGCAGGGGGTTTGGCTACACCTTC.

The CDR3 reads CASSAGSFGYTF. CDR3 nucleotides: TGTGCCAGCTCAGCCGGGTCGTTTGGCTACACCTTC. This sequence joins TRBV18 and TRBJ1-2; D is ambiguous. The CDR3 totals 12 residues. V lost 5 bases to trimming and J lost 7 bases, with 11 bases between them. Germline-derived CDR1 and CDR2 are KGHSH and LQKENI.

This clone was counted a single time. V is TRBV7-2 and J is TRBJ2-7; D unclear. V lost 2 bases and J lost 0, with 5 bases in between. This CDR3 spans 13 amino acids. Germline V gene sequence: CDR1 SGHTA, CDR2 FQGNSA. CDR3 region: CASSLQASYEQYF. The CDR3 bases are TGTGCCAGCAGCTTACAGGCCTCCTACGAGCAGTACTTC.

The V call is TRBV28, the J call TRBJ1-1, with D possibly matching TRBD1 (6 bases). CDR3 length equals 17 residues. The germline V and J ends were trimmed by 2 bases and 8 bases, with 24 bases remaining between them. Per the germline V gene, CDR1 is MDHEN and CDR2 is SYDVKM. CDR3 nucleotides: TGTGCCAGCAGTTTACGCTTAGTGGGGGCAGCTGGTGTAGAAGCTTTCTTT. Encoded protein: CASSLRLVGAAGVEAFF.

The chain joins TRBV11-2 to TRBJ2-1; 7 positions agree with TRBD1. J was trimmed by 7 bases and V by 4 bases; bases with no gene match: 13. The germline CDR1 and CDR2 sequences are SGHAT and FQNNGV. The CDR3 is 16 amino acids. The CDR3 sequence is CASSSSPRGRGNEQFF. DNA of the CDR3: TGTGCCAGCAGCTCATCCCCGAGGGGGCGCGGTAATGAGCAGTTCTTC.

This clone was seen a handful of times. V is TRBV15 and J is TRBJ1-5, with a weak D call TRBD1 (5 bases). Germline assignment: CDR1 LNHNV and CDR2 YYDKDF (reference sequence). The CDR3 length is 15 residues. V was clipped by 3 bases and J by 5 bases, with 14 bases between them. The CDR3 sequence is CATSRAGLGDQPQHF. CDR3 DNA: TGTGCCACCAGCAGGGCTGGGTTAGGGGATCAGCCCCAGCATTTT.

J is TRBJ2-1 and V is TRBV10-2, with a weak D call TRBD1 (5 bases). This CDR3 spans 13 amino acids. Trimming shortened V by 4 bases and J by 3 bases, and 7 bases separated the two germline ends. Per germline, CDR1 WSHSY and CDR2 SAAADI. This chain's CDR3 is CASSAGNYNEQFF. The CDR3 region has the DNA TGCGCCAGCAGTGCAGGGAACTACAATGAGCAGTTCTTC.

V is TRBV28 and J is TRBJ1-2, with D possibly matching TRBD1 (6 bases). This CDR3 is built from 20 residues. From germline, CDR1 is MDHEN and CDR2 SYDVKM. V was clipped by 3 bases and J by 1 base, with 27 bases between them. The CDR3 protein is CASSFFGLRDTSGRNYGYTF. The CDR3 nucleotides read TGTGCCAGCAGTTTTTTTGGGCTCCGGGACACCTCGGGCCGTAACTATGGCTACACCTTC.

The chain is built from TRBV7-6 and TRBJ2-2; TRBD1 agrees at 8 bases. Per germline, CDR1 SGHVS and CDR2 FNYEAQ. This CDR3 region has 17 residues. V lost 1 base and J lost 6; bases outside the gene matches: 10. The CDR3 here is CASSLVAATGEAGELFF. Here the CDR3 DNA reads TGTGCCAGCAGCTTAGTGGCCGCGACAGGGGAGGCCGGGGAGCTGTTTTTT. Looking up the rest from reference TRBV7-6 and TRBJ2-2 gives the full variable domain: GAGVSQSPRYKVTKRGQDVALRCDPISGHVSLYWYRQALGQGPEFLTYFNYEAQQDKSGLPNDRFSAERPEGSISTLTIQRTEQRDSAMYRCASSLVAATGEAGELFFGEGSRLTVL.

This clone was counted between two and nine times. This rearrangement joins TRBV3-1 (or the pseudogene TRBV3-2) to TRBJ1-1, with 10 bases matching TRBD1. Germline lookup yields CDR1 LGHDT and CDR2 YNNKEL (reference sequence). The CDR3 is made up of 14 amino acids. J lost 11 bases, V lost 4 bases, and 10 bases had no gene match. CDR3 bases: TGTGCCAGCAGCCCGCTGACAGGGGGCGTAGGGGCTTTCTTT. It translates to CASSPLTGGVGAFF.

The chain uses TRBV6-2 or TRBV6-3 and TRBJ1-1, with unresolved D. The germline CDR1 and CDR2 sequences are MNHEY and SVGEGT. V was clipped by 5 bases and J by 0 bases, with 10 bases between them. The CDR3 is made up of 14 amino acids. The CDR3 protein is CASSRSRVNTEAFF. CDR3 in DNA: TGTGCCAGCAGTAGGAGCCGAGTGAACACTGAAGCTTTCTTT.

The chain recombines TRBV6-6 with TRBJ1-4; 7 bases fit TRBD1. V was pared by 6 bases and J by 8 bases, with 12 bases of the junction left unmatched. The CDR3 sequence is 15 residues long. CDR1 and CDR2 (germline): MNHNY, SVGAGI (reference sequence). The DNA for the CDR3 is TGTGCCAGCAGAAACAGACAGGGCCGAGGGGAAAAACTGTTTTTT. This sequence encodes CASRNRQGRGEKLFF.

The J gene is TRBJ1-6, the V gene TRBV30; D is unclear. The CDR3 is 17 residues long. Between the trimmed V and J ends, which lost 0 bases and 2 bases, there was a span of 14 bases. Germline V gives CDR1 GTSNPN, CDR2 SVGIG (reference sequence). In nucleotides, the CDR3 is TGTGCCTGGAGTGTACGGCGGGAAGGGCCCTATAATTCACCCCTCCACTTT. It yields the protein CAWSVRREGPYNSPLHF. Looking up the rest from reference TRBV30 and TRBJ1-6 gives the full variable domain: SQTIHQWPATLVQPVGSPLSLECTVEGTSNPNLYWYRQAAGRGLQLLFYSVGIGQISSEVPQNLSASRPQDRQFILSSKKLLLSDSGFYLCAWSVRREGPYNSPLHFGNGTRLTVT.

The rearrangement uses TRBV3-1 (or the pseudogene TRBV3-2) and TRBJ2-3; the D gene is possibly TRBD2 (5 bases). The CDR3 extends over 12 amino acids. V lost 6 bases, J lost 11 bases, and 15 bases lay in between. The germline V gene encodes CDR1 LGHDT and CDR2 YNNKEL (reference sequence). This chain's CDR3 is CASRLLASKQYF. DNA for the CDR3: TGTGCCAGCAGGTTGCTAGCTAGTAAGCAGTATTTT.

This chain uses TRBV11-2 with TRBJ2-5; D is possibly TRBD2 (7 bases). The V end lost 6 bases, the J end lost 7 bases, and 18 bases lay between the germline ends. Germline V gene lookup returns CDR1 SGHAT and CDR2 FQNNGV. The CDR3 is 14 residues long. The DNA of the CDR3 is TGTGCCAGCAGTTCCCCCAGGAGGGGGGGGACCCAGTACTTC. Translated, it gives CASSSPRRGGTQYF.

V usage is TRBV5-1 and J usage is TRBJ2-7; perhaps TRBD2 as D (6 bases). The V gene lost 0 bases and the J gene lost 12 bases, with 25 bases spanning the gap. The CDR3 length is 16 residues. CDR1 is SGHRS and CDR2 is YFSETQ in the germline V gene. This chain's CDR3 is CASSLDGGSRLPSVYF. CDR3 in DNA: TGCGCCAGCAGCTTGGATGGGGGGTCGAGATTGCCAAGCGTGTACTTC. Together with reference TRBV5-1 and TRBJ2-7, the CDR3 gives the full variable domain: KAGVTQTPRYLIKTRGQQVTLSCSPISGHRSVSWYQQTPGQGLQFLFEYFSETQRNKGNFPGRFSGRQFSNSRSEMNVSTLELGDSALYLCASSLDGGSRLPSVYFGPGTRLTVT.